This entry lists 27 T cell receptor beta chains sequenced from one sample in a study of blood T cell repertoires in COVID-19. Some clones are missing from TCRdb's copy, which holds only in-frame ones; the method was immunoSEQ multiplex PCR. The sample lists fewer than 200,000 clones, 70% to 85% occurring once. The specimen was PBMCs or T cells enriched from blood (not recorded which). The receptor set was obtained from a woman between 45 and 65 years old who had recovered from COVID-19.

The V and J genes are TRBV6-1 and TRBJ2-1; no definite D call. Germline V gene sequence: CDR1 MNHNS, CDR2 SASEGT. V was cut by 2 bases and J by 6 bases, with 11 bases left in between. This CDR3 comprises 14 residues. CDR3 residues: CASSEPSRGNEQFF. The CDR3 DNA follows: TGTGCCAGCAGTGAACCGAGTCGCGGCAATGAGCAGTTCTTC.

The rearrangement joins TRBV11-2 to TRBJ2-7; maybe TRBD2 (6 bases). The germline V and J ends were trimmed by 6 bases and 7 bases, with 16 bases remaining between them. The germline V gene has CDR1 SGHAT and CDR2 FQNNGV. This CDR3 has 13 amino acids. The CDR3 here is CASRLAGTQEQYF. The CDR3 DNA reads TGTGCCAGCAGACTAGCCGGAACCCAAGAGCAGTACTTC.

The chain is built from TRBV4-1 and TRBJ2-1; 10 nucleotides line up with TRBD2. Trimming cost V 0 bases and J 4 bases; bases outside gene matches: 6. The germline gives CDR1 MGHRA, CDR2 YSYEKL. The CDR3 totals 17 residues. CDR3 DNA: TGCGCCAGCAGCCAAGATCACGTAGCGGGGGGATACAATGAGCAGTTCTTC. It yields the protein CASSQDHVAGGYNEQFF.

V and J are TRBV7-2 and TRBJ1-1, with D hard to call. V lost 5 bases and J lost 7, with 11 bases in between. Germline CDR1 is SGHTA and CDR2 is FQGNSA. The CDR3 spans 12 residues. DNA of the CDR3: TGTGCCAGCAGCCTCCTCCCGGGTGAAGCTTTCTTT. This sequence encodes CASSLLPGEAFF.

J is TRBJ1-4 and V is TRBV28, with D perhaps matching TRBD1 (5 bases). Deletions cut 6 bases from V and 1 base from J, with 15 bases between. The CDR3 consists of 16 residues. Germline loops: CDR1 MDHEN, CDR2 SYDVKM. CDR3 DNA sequence: TGTGCCAGCAGAGGCGGGGGGTGGGAAACTAATGAAAAACTGTTTTTT. It translates to CASRGGGWETNEKLFF.

The chain combines TRBV30 with TRBJ1-6, with 11 bases lining up with TRBD1. Germline V gene lookup returns CDR1 GTSNPN and CDR2 SVGIG (reference sequence). With V trimmed by 3 bases and J by 10 bases, 2 bases remained unmatched. This CDR3 contains 13 residues. As DNA, the CDR3 is TGTGCCTGGAGGGGACAGGGGGGCTCACCCCTCCACTTT. It codes for CAWRGQGGSPLHF. Full variable domain (outside the CDR3, taken from reference TRBV30 and TRBJ1-6): SQTIHQWPATLVQPVGSPLSLECTVEGTSNPNLYWYRQAAGRGLQLLFYSVGIGQISSEVPQNLSASRPQDRQFILSSKKLLLSDSGFYLCAWRGQGGSPLHFGNGTRLTVT.

V is TRBV2 and J is TRBJ2-2, with TRBD1 as a possible D gene (6 bases). The germline V gene has CDR1 SNHLY and CDR2 FYNNEI. Deletions cut 7 bases from V and 4 bases from J, with 10 bases between. This CDR3 comprises 13 residues. The CDR3 DNA follows: TGTGCCAGCACGCAGGGGATCACCGGGGAGCTGTTTTTT. It is translated as CASTQGITGELFF.

The rearrangement uses TRBV6-1 and TRBJ1-4; TRBD1 matches at 7 bases. Trimming removed 2 bases from V and 7 bases from J; junction bases left unmatched: 4. The CDR3 spans 14 residues. The germline CDR1 and CDR2 sequences are MNHNS and SASEGT. DNA for the CDR3: TGTGCCAGCAGTGAAAACAGGGGTGGTGAAAAACTGTTTTTT. It is translated as CASSENRGGEKLFF.

The V call is TRBV6-2 or TRBV6-3, the J call TRBJ1-1, with D maybe TRBD1 (6 bases). Germline lookup yields CDR1 MNHEY and CDR2 SVGEGT. V lost 2 bases, J lost 6 bases, and 16 bases lay in between. The CDR3 extends over 15 amino acids. The CDR3 loop reads CASSYGGAPLAEAFF. CDR3 sequence (DNA): TGTGCCAGCAGTTACGGGGGGGCCCCCCTCGCTGAAGCTTTCTTT.

This chain joins TRBV7-2 and TRBJ2-3; D is unclear. The V end was cut by 0 bases, the J end by 5 bases, with 9 bases between. The CDR3 length is 14 residues. CDR1 and CDR2 (germline): SGHTA, FQGNSA. This chain's CDR3 is CASSLAPLRDTQYF. CDR3 DNA sequence: TGTGCCAGCAGCTTAGCCCCCTTGCGAGATACGCAGTATTTT. The variable domain in full, with the rest retrieved from reference TRBV7-2 and TRBJ2-3, is GAGVSQSPSNKVTEKGKDVELRCDPISGHTALYWYRQSLGQGLEFLIYFQGNSAPDKSGLPSDRFSAERTGGSVSTLTIQRTQQEDSAVYLCASSLAPLRDTQYFGPGTRLTVL.

The chain joins TRBV6-2 or TRBV6-3 to TRBJ2-1; 12 bases match TRBD2. The CDR3 is made up of 15 amino acids. J was trimmed by 7 bases and V by 6 bases; bases with no gene match: 7. Germline V gene lookup returns CDR1 MNHEY and CDR2 SVGEGT. CDR3 amino acids: CASSPGLAGRNEQFF. CDR3 bases: TGTGCCAGCAGCCCCGGACTAGCGGGAAGGAATGAGCAGTTCTTC.

The chain couples TRBV7-2 to TRBJ1-3, with TRBD1 identical over 8 bases. The CDR3 extends over 14 amino acids. Germline CDR1 is SGHTA and CDR2 is FQGNSA. V lost 5 bases to trimming and J lost 2 bases; unmatched junction nucleotides: 2. CDR3 region: CASSQDRAGNTIYF. The CDR3 nucleotides read TGTGCCAGCAGCCAGGACAGGGCTGGAAACACCATATATTTT.

A word on this clone: Other DNA variants within this sample encode the same CDR3. V gene TRBV18 combines with J gene TRBJ1-2, with a weak D call TRBD1 (5 bases). The CDR3 has 13 amino acids. Germline V lookup: CDR1 KGHSH, CDR2 LQKENI. The V and J ends lost 3 bases and 3 bases respectively, with 8 bases between them. In nucleotides, the CDR3 is TGTGCCAGCTCACCCAGGGAGGACTATGGCTACACCTTC. It translates to CASSPREDYGYTF.

The chain carries TRBV5-1 and TRBJ1-3, with D perhaps TRBD1 (5 bases). The CDR3 totals 15 residues. The V end lost 3 bases, the J end lost 3 bases, and 13 bases lay between the germline ends. Looked up from germline, CDR1 is SGHRS and CDR2 is YFSETQ. The CDR3 nucleotides are TGCGCCAGCAGCTGGGGCGGGACGAGTGGAAACACCATATATTTT. It specifies CASSWGGTSGNTIYF.

The chain links TRBV6-5 to TRBJ2-5, with TRBD1 matching over 7 bases. The length of the CDR3 is 13 residues. In germline, CDR1 is MNHEY, CDR2 SVGAGI. V lost 6 bases to trimming and J lost 9 bases; unmatched junction nucleotides: 10. CDR3 in amino acids: CASRFRQGGAQYF. In DNA, the CDR3 is TGTGCCAGCAGATTCAGACAGGGTGGGGCCCAGTACTTC.

This chain links TRBV10-3 with TRBJ2-5; D is perhaps TRBD1 (5 bases). This CDR3 comprises 12 residues. Germline V gene data show CDR1 as ENHRY and CDR2 as SYGVKD. V shed 3 bases and J shed 4 bases, with 6 bases lying between them. Written as DNA, the CDR3 is TGTGCCATCAGTGACAGGGTAGAGACCCAGTACTTC. Its protein is CAISDRVETQYF.

The rearrangement uses TRBV9 and TRBJ2-5; weak D call: TRBD2 (7 bases). Trimming stripped 0 bases from V and 5 bases from J, with 14 bases between. Germline V gives CDR1 SGDLS, CDR2 YYNGEE. This CDR3 contains 15 residues. For the CDR3, the DNA is TGTGCCAGCAGCGTAGCCGCCGGGGGGCGGGAGACCCAGTACTTC. It specifies CASSVAAGGRETQYF.

A few counts support this clone. The gene calls are TRBV2 and TRBJ1-2; D gene ambiguous. The germline gives CDR1 SNHLY, CDR2 FYNNEI. V lost 0 bases and J 1 base, leaving 18 bases between the germline ends. The CDR3 is 18 residues long. CDR3 DNA sequence: TGTGCCAGCAGTGAAGCCGGCAGGAACCTTCTGCTTAACTATGGCTACACCTTC. Protein sequence: CASSEAGRNLLLNYGYTF.

The rearrangement uses TRBV6-2 or TRBV6-3 and TRBJ2-5; TRBD2 aligns across 7 bases. The CDR3 is 15 amino acids. V lost 4 bases and J lost 4; bases outside the gene matches: 9. Per germline, CDR1 MNHEY and CDR2 SVGEGT. CDR3 region: CASSLAGVGVETQYF. CDR3 coding DNA: TGTGCCAGCAGTTTGGCGGGAGTAGGTGTAGAGACCCAGTACTTC.

In its sample, this clone was seen a few times. This chain joins TRBV28 and TRBJ2-7, with D hard to call. Germline lookup yields CDR1 MDHEN and CDR2 SYDVKM. Trimming took off 8 bases at V and 1 base at J, with 9 bases between the two ends. The CDR3 extends over 12 amino acids. The chain's CDR3 is CASRERSYEQYF. CDR3 DNA: TGTGCCAGCCGAGAACGTTCCTACGAGCAGTACTTC.

V is TRBV3-1 (or the pseudogene TRBV3-2) and J is TRBJ2-3, with 11 positions matching TRBD2. The J segment lost 4 bases and the V segment lost 4 bases, leaving 10 bases of the junction unmatched. CDR3 length: 17 amino acids. The germline gives CDR1 LGHDT, CDR2 YNNKEL (reference sequence). In DNA, the CDR3 is TGTGCCAGCAGCCTTTATATAGCGGGAGGGAGATCAGATACGCAGTATTTT. Residues: CASSLYIAGGRSDTQYF.

In the case of this clone: Other DNA sequences in this specimen translate into the identical CDR3. This sequence joins TRBV19 and TRBJ2-7; maybe TRBD1 (5 bases). The V end was cut by 2 bases, the J end by 1 base, with 6 bases between. The CDR3 has 13 residues. CDR1 is LNHDA and CDR2 is SQIVND in the germline V gene (reference sequence). CDR3 coding DNA: TGTGCCAGTAGTATACAGGGTTCCTACGAGCAGTACTTC. Protein product: CASSIQGSYEQYF. Full variable domain (outside the CDR3, taken from reference TRBV19 and TRBJ2-7): DGGITQSPKYLFRKEGQNVTLSCEQNLNHDAMYWYRQDPGQGLRLIYYSQIVNDFQKGDIAEGYSVSREKKESFPLTVTSAQKNPTAFYLCASSIQGSYEQYFGPGTRLTVT.

The DNA for the CDR3 is TGTGCCAGTAGAGGTAGCGGGAGGGTCCACGAGCAGTACTTC. This encodes CASRGSGRVHEQYF. The chain has TRBV19 and TRBJ2-7, with 11 bases aligning to TRBD2. V lost 6 bases and J lost 5; bases outside the gene matches: 6. The CDR3 loop spans 14 amino acids. From germline, CDR1 is LNHDA and CDR2 SQIVND (reference sequence).

The genes are TRBV7-3 and TRBJ2-1, with 11 bases matching TRBD2. CDR3 length: 15 residues. V lost 5 bases and J lost 6; bases outside the gene matches: 6. CDR1 is SGHTA, CDR2 FQGTGA, per germline. The CDR3 loop reads CASSPTSGMGNEQFF. The DNA for the CDR3 is TGTGCCAGCAGCCCGACTAGCGGGATGGGCAATGAGCAGTTCTTC.

Only one count was recorded for this clone. CDR3 in DNA: TGTGCCAGCAGCCAGACAGGGGAGAGTCAGCCCCAGCATTTT. It specifies CASSQTGESQPQHF. This chain connects TRBV7-6 to TRBJ1-5; 8 positions agree with TRBD1. After removal of 5 bases from V and 6 bases from J, the junction contained 6 bases not matched to a gene. Germline lookup yields CDR1 SGHVS and CDR2 FNYEAQ. The CDR3 loop spans 14 amino acids. Combining the CDR3 with reference TRBV7-6 and TRBJ1-5 gives the whole variable domain GAGVSQSPRYKVTKRGQDVALRCDPISGHVSLYWYRQALGQGPEFLTYFNYEAQQDKSGLPNDRFSAERPEGSISTLTIQRTEQRDSAMYRCASSQTGESQPQHFGDGTRLSIL.

This clone has just one count. The rearrangement uses TRBV7-8 and TRBJ2-7, with TRBD2 identical over 14 bases. There are 21 residues in the CDR3. J gave up 3 bases and V 0 bases, and 16 bases lay outside the gene matches. Germline V gene sequence: CDR1 SGHVS, CDR2 FQNEAQ. CDR3 sequence: CASSLATGMGTSGGSLYEQYF. The CDR3, as DNA: TGTGCCAGCAGCTTAGCTACAGGGATGGGGACTAGCGGGGGCTCACTCTACGAGCAGTACTTC.

This clone has just a few counts. The genes are TRBV6-5 and TRBJ1-6; 7 bases line up with TRBD1. CDR3 length equals 14 residues. The V and J ends lost 4 bases and 6 bases, in that order; junction bases with no gene match: 3. Germline CDR1 is MNHEY and CDR2 is SVGAGI. CDR3 in amino acids: CASSLRQGNSPLHF. In nucleotides, the CDR3 is TGTGCCAGCAGTTTGCGACAGGGTAATTCACCCCTCCACTTT.